This T cell receptor (beta chain) was sequenced for a study of CD8+CD57+ T cells in acquired aplastic anemia. Study summary: About 10 million reads, on average, were obtained for CD4+ cells from healthy donors.

The study profiled TCR beta VDJ and CDR3 using genomic DNA as template. TCRdb re-called the reads through MiXCR, storing one row per CDR3 protein. The sample holds some 170,000 distinct CDR3 sequences, approximately 44% seen once. There are many counts of this clonotype. This CDR3 spans 17 amino acids. The V gene end was trimmed by 5 bases and the J gene end by 5 bases; junction bases not matched to a gene: 15. The rearrangement uses TRBV12-3 or TRBV12-4 and TRBJ1-2; 9 bases match TRBD1. The material sequenced was sorted CD4+, CD8+, or CD8+CD57+ T cells (not recorded which) from PBMCs. The source is a human donor in good health. CDR3 residues: CASSLGPGTGRRYGYTF. CDR3 DNA sequence: TGTGCCAGCAGTCTTGGGCCCGGGACAGGGAGAAGGTATGGCTACACCTTC.